A single sample gave rise to the 5 T cell receptor beta chains below, sequenced in a study of liver allograft versus peripheral blood T cells. Study as a whole: Blood and transplanted-liver T cell receptor repertoires from recipients were compared.

TCRdb re-analysed the reads in MiXCR, keeping a single row per CDR3 protein. The table has approximately 15,000 distinct CDR3 sequences, 20% to 25% seen once. All receptors come from a human patient who had a liver transplant. Some T cells may be the graft donor's.

This clonotype occurred a few times. The chain combines TRBV30 with TRBJ1-5; D gene uncertain. This CDR3 comprises 13 residues. Germline V gene sequence: CDR1 GTSNPN, CDR2 SVGIG (reference sequence). V lost 0 bases and J 6 bases, leaving 9 bases between the germline ends. CDR3 sequence: CAWSVGRFQPQHF. The CDR3 nucleotides are TGTGCCTGGAGTGTAGGGAGATTTCAGCCCCAGCATTTT.

This clonotype was counted at least ten times. The J gene is TRBJ2-3, the V gene TRBV29-1, with D perhaps TRBD2 (5 bases). V lost 7 bases to trimming and J lost 4 bases, with 18 bases between them. Germline assignment: CDR1 SQVTM and CDR2 ANQGSEA. The CDR3 totals 14 residues. CDR3 in DNA: TGCAGCGCCCTTTCGGATGGGGAGCCAGATACGCAGTATTTT. Translating gives CSALSDGEPDTQYF.

This clonotype appeared many times. V usage is TRBV18 and J usage is TRBJ1-2; D may be TRBD1 (5 bases). Trimming took off 2 bases at V and 7 bases at J, with 14 bases between the two ends. The CDR3 consists of 14 residues. Per germline, CDR1 KGHSH and CDR2 LQKENI. The CDR3, as DNA: TGTGCCAGCTCACCAGAAGGACAAAGTGGTGGCTACACCTTC. Its translation is CASSPEGQSGGYTF.

This clonotype is medium-sized. This sequence joins TRBV29-1 and TRBJ1-1; TRBD1 is a possible D gene (6 bases). The CDR3 is 11 amino acids. The V gene's germline CDR1 is SQVTM and CDR2 ANQGSEA. V gave up 6 bases and J gave up 5 bases, with 10 bases separating them. CDR3 amino acids: CSVGGWTEAFF. DNA for the CDR3: TGCAGCGTAGGGGGTTGGACTGAAGCTTTCTTT. The variable domain in full, with the rest retrieved from reference TRBV29-1 and TRBJ1-1, is SAVISQKPSRDICQRGTSLTIQCQVDSQVTMMFWYRQQPGQSLTLIATANQGSEATYESGFVIDKFPISRPNLTFSTLTVSNMSPEDSSIYLCSVGGWTEAFFGQGTRLTVV.

The chain carries TRBV11-2 and TRBJ1-2, with D hard to call. This CDR3 spans 13 amino acids. Germline V gives CDR1 SGHAT, CDR2 FQNNGV. Between the trimmed V and J ends, which lost 0 bases and 7 bases, there was a span of 9 bases. CDR3 sequence (DNA): TGTGCCAGCAGCTTAGAGGGGTTAGCTGGCTACACCTTC. Protein sequence: CASSLEGLAGYTF.